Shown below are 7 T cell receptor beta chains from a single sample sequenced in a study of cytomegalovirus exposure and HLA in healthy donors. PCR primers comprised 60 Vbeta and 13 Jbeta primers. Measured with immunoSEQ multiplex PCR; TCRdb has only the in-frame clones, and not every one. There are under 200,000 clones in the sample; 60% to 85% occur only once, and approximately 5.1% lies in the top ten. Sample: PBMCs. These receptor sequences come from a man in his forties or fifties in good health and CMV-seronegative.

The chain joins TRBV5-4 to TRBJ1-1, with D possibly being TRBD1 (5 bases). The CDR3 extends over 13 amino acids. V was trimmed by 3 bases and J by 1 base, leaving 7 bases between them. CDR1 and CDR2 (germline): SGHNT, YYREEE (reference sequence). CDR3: CASSWGKNTEAFF. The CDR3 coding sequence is TGTGCCAGCAGCTGGGGCAAGAACACTGAAGCTTTCTTT.

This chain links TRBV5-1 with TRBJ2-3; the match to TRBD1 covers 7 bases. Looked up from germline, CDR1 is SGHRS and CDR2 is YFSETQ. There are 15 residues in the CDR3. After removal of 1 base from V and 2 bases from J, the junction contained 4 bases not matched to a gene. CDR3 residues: CASSLTGTATDTQYF. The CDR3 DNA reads TGCGCCAGCAGCTTGACCGGGACAGCCACAGATACGCAGTATTTT.

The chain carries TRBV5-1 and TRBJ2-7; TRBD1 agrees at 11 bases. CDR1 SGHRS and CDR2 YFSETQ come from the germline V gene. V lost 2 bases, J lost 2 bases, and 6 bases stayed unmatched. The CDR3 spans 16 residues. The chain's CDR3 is CASSFGGQGAPYEQYF. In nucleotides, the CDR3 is TGCGCCAGCAGCTTTGGTGGACAGGGGGCCCCCTACGAGCAGTACTTC.

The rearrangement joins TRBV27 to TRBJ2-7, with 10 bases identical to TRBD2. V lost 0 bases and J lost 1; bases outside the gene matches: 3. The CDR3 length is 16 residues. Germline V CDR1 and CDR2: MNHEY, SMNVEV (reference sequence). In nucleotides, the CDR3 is TGTGCCAGCAGTTTATCGGGACTAGCGCCATCCTACGAGCAGTACTTC. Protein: CASSLSGLAPSYEQYF.

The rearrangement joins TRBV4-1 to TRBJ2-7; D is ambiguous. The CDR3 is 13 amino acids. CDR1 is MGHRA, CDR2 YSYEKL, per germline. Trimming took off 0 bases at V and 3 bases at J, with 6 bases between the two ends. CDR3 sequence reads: CASSQDSRYEQYF. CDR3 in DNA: TGCGCCAGCAGCCAAGATTCGCGCTACGAGCAGTACTTC.

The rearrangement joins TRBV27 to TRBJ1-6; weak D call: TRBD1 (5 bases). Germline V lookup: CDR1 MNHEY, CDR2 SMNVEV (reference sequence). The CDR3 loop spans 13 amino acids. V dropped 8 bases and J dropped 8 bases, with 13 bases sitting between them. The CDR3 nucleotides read TGTGCCAGCGCTCCCAGGGAAGATTCACCCCTCCACTTT. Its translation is CASAPREDSPLHF.

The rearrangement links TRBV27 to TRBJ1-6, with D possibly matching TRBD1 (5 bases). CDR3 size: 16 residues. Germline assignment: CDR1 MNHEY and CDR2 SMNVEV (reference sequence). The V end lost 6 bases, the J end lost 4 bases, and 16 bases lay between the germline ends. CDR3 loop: CASSPGRGRYNSPLHF. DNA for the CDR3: TGTGCCAGCAGCCCCGGGAGGGGACGGTATAATTCACCCCTCCACTTT.